Shown below are 3 T cell receptor beta chains from a single sample sequenced in a study of regulatory T cells in long-lasting Graves disease. Investigators prepared the TCR beta libraries by applying iRepertoire HTBI primers and Arm-PCR of CDR3 regions. TCRdb used MiXCR to reprocess the multiplex PCR reads, holding one entry per CDR3 protein. The sample has more than 350,000 distinct CDR3 sequences; just under 15% are singletons. The sample's time point: newly diagnosed GD, antithyroid drugs for less than 3 months. PBMCs provided the RNA from which the TCR library was made. A further study also used this sample, focusing on T cells in Graves' hyperthyroidism and ophthalmopathy.

Sequenced here: peripheral blood mononuclear cells (PBMCs), sampled at new diagnosis, from a patient treated with antithyroid drugs. The source of these receptors is a woman aged 25 to 45 with Graves disease.

Of note for this clonotype: The junction shows a germline mismatch at one end, possibly a read error. This chain joins TRBV2 and TRBJ1-2, with 10 bases identical to TRBD1. There are 17 residues in the CDR3. Germline assignment: CDR1 SNHLY and CDR2 FYNNEI. DNA of the CDR3: TGCGCCAGCAGCTTAGGACGGACCGGGACAGGGGCCTATGGCTACACCTTC. It is translated as CASSLGRTGTGAYGYTF.

This clonotype was seen many times. The chain is built from TRBV30 and TRBJ2-5; no reliable D call. Per the germline V gene, CDR1 is GTSNPN and CDR2 is SVGIG (reference sequence). The V end was cut by 0 bases, the J end by 2 bases, with 4 bases between. CDR3 length equals 12 residues. CDR3 DNA sequence: TGTGCCTGGAGTGTAACTCAAGAGACCCAGTACTTC. This encodes CAWSVTQETQYF.

The V and J genes are TRBV4-1 and TRBJ1-6; TRBD1 aligns across 8 bases. Per germline, CDR1 MGHRA and CDR2 YSYEKL. V was pared by 5 bases and J by 0 bases, with 6 bases of the junction left unmatched. CDR3 length equals 17 residues. CDR3 coding DNA: TGCGCCAGCAGCGGTGACAGGGGAAGCTCCTATAATTCACCCCTCCACTTT. The encoded protein is CASSGDRGSSYNSPLHF.